This paragraph covers one TCR beta chain sequence. The antigen is unknown. The entry originates in a study of blood T cells in healthy people across ages. Study-wide results and limits: More naive CD4+ cells and higher diversity marked long-lived donors relative to aged donors.

With a J-beta primer mix and a sample-barcoded 5' primer, a second PCR ran about 7 to 12 cycles. TCRdb recomputed calls from the 5' RACE reads with MiXCR, one row per CDR3 protein. The sample holds around 800,000 distinct CDR3 sequences, around a quarter seen once. Trimming took off 0 bases at V and 5 bases at J, with 14 bases between the two ends. The CDR3 extends over 15 amino acids. CDR1 and CDR2 (germline): SGDLS, YYNGEE. This same sample was also taken into another study, of T cells of mothers and their children. That publication notes: Sequencing returned over 8 million TCR beta CDR3 reads per mother and roughly 3.1 million per child. Similar thymic selection effects on TCR recombination output appear in pairs, both related and unrelated. No clone of persistent microchimeric T cells was detected.

This chain uses TRBV9 with TRBJ1-2; D ambiguous. This clonotype was sampled from a boy aged 5-17 years in good health. Sequenced: blood. CDR3 in DNA: TGTGCCAGCAGCGTAGAGAACAGCGGGATATATGGCTACACCTTC. Translation gives CASSVENSGIYGYTF.